This TCR beta chain was sequenced during a study of blood T cell repertoires in COVID-19. The wider study: Acute and convalescent COVID-19 samples came from the United States, Italy and Spain. From T cells, B-cell-depleted T cells, or PBMCs came the material, which was cDNA or gDNA.

Germline CDR1 is SGHRS and CDR2 is YFSETQ. The V and J ends lost 2 bases and 4 bases, in that order; junction bases with no gene match: 7. The CDR3 has 15 residues. In the authors' workflow: Amplification from reference gene primers served as the basis for estimated nucleated cell counts. The method was immunoSEQ multiplex PCR; TCRdb's version includes in-frame clones alone and lacks a portion of them. Clonal size and the V and J genes are those of that table, whereas D and trimming came from the DNA. The sample contains 400,000 to 550,000 clones, roughly 89% of which appear only once. Sequences were obtained from peripheral blood. This clonotype originated in a woman in her 30s with acute or convalescent COVID-19. The chain recombines TRBV5-1 with TRBJ1-1; 8 bases match TRBD1. CDR3 amino acids: CASSLLTGVRTEAFF. The CDR3 region has the DNA TGCGCCAGCAGCTTACTGACAGGGGTGCGCACTGAAGCTTTCTTT.